This T cell receptor (beta chain) was identified in a study of shared clonotypes between healthy human individuals. Study overall: Used for every donor were three CD4 naive, three CD4 memory, two CD8 naive and one CD8 memory plate.

TCRdb's copy holds only in-frame clones and misses some; the assay was immunoSEQ multiplex PCR. Altogether roughly 1,600,000 clones are present, 97% to 99% being singletons, with the ten largest covering around 0.33%. V shed 4 bases and J shed 5 bases, with 10 bases lying between them. The CDR3 loop spans 12 amino acids. Germline values: CDR1 SGHNT, CDR2 YYREEE (reference sequence). The TCR originated in a man younger than 45 in good health. The chain is built from TRBV5-4 and TRBJ2-7; D is undetermined. The sample comprised naive CD4+ T cells sorted from blood. Subset: CD45RA+ positively selected. The CDR3 region has the DNA TGTGCCAGCAGCGGTCAAGGCCACGAGCAGTACTTC. Translation: CASSGQGHEQYF.